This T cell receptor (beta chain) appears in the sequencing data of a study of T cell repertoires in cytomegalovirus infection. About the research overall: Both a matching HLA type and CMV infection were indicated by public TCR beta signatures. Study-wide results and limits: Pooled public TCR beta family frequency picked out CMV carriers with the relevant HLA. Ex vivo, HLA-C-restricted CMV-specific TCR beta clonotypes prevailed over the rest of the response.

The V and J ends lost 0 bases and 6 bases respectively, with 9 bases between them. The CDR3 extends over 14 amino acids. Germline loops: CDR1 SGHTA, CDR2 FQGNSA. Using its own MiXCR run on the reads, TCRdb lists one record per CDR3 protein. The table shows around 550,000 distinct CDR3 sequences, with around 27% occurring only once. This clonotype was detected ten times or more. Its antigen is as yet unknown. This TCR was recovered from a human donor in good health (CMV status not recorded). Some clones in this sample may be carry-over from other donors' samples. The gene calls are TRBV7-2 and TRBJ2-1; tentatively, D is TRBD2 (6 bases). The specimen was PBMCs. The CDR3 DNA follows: TGTGCCAGCAGCTTAGCGGGGAGGAGCAATGAGCAGTTCTTC. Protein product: CASSLAGRSNEQFF.